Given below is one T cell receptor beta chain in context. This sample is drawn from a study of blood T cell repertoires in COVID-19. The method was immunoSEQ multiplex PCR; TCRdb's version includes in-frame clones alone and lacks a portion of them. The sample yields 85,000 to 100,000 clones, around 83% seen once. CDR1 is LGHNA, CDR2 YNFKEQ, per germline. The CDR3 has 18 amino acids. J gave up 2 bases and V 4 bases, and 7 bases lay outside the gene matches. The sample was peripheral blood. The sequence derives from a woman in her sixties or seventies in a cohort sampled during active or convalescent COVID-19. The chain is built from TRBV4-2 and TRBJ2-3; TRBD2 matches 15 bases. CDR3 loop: CASSPGLAGGPITDTQYF. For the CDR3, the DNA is TGTGCCAGCAGCCCGGGACTAGCGGGGGGCCCAATCACAGATACGCAGTATTTT.